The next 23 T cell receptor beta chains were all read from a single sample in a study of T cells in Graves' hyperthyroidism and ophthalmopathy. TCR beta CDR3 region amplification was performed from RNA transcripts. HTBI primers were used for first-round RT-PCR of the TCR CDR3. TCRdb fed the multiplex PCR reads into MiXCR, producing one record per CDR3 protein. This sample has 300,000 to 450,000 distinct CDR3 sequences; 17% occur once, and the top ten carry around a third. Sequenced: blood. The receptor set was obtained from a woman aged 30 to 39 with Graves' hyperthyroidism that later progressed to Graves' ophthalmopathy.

CDR3 nucleotide sequence: TGTGCCAGCAGTGGACAGGGAGGGTTTGGAAAGACCCAGTACTTC. Translated: CASSGQGGFGKTQYF. This chain links TRBV28 with TRBJ2-5; a weak D match, TRBD1 (8 bases). CDR1 and CDR2 (germline): MDHEN, SYDVKM. The CDR3 is made up of 15 amino acids. Between the trimmed V and J ends, which lost 5 bases and 6 bases, there was a span of 19 bases.

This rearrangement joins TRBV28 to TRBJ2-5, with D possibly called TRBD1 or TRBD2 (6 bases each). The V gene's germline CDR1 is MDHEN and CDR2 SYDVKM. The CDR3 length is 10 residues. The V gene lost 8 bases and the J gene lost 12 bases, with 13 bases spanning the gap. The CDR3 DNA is TGTGCCAGCTCGGGGGCATGGAAGTACTTC. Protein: CASSGAWKYF. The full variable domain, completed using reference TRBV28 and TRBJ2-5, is DVKVTQSSRYLVKRTGEKVFLECVQDMDHENMFWYRQDPGLGLRLIYFSYDVKMKEKGDIPEGYSVSREKKERFSLILESASTNQTSMYLCASSGAWKYFGPGTRLLVL.

The DNA for the CDR3 is TGTGCCAGCAGTTGGGGACGACTAGCGGGGGGGCCTAACAATGAGCAGTTCTTC. Protein sequence: CASSWGRLAGGPNNEQFF. V gene TRBV6-1 combines with J gene TRBJ2-1; 14 bases are shared with TRBD2. This CDR3 is built from 18 residues. Germline CDR1 reads MNHNS; CDR2 reads SASEGT. Trimming removed 5 bases from V and 5 bases from J; junction bases left unmatched: 11.

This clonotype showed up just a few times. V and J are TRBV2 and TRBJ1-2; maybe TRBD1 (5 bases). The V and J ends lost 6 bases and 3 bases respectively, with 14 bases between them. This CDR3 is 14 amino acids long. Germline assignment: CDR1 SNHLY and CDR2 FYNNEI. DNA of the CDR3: TGTGCCAGCAGGGGGGATGCGGGATACTATGGCTACACCTTC. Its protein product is CASRGDAGYYGYTF.

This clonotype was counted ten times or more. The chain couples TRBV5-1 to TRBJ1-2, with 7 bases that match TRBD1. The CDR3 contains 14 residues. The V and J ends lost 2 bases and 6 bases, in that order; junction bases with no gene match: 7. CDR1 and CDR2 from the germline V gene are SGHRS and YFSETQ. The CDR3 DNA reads TGCGCCAGCAGCTTCGACAGGGAAAGGGATGGCTACACCTTC. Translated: CASSFDRERDGYTF.

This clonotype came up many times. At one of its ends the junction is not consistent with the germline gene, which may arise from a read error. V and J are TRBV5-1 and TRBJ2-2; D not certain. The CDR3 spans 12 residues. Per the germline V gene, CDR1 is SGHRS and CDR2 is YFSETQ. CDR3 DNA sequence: TGTGCCAGCAGCTTAGTGCCCGGGGAGCTGTTTTTT. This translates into CASSLVPGELFF.

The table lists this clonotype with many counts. The CDR3 loop reads CASSGTSEAFF. CDR3 DNA: TGCGCCAGCAGCGGGACGTCTGAAGCTTTCTTT. V usage is TRBV5-1 and J usage is TRBJ1-1; possible D gene TRBD1, 5 bases. Trimming cost V 4 bases and J 6 bases, with 7 bases left between them. The V gene's germline CDR1 is SGHRS and CDR2 YFSETQ. The CDR3 has 11 amino acids.

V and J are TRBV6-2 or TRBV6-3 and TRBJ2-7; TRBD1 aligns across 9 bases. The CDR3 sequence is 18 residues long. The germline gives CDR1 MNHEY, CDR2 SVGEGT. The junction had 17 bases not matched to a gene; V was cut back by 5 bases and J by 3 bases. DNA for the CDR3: TGTGCCAGCAGTACGGTCTCCGGGACAGGGACCTTAAACTACGAGCAGTACGTC. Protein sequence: CASSTVSGTGTLNYEQYV.

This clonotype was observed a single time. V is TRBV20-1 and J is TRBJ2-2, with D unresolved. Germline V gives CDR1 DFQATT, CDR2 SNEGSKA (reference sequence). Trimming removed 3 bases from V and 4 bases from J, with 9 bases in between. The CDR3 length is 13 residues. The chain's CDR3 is CSASPQVTGELFF. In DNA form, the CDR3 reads TGCAGTGCTAGTCCTCAGGTCACCGGGGAGCTGTTTTTT.

The CDR3 is CASTPPRGHPGDEQFF. CDR3 bases: TGTGCCAGCACTCCCCCCCGGGGACACCCGGGGGATGAGCAGTTCTTC. The rearrangement joins TRBV12-3 or TRBV12-4 to TRBJ2-1, with D tentatively TRBD1 or TRBD2 (6 bases each). CDR3 length equals 16 residues. Trimming removed 7 bases at V and 8 bases at J, with 24 bases between.

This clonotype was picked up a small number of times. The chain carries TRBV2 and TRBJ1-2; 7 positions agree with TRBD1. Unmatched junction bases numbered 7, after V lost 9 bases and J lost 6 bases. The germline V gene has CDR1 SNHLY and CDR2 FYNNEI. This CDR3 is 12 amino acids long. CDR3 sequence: CARQQGRDGYTF. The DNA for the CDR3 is TGTGCCAGACAACAGGGGAGGGATGGCTACACCTTC.

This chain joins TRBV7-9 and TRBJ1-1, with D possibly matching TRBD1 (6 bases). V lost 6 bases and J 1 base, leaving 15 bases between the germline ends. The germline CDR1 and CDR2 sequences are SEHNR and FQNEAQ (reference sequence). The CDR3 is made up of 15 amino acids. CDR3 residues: CASRLPRTENTEAFF. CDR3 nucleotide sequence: TGTGCCAGCAGGCTCCCTAGGACAGAGAACACTGAAGCTTTCTTT.

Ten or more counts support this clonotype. For the CDR3, the DNA is TGTGCCAGTAGGAGCGACCTGGCCTCTGGAAACACCATATATTTT. It specifies CASRSDLASGNTIYF. The V gene is TRBV19, the J gene TRBJ1-3; no clear D. This CDR3 region has 15 residues. Trimming cost V 6 bases and J 0 bases, with 12 bases left between them. The germline CDR1 and CDR2 sequences are LNHDA and SQIVND (reference sequence).

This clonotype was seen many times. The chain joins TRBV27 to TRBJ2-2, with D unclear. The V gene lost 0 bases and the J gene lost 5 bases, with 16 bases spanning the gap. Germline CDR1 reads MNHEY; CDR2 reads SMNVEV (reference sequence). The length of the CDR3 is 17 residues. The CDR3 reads CASSLSIAETFTGELFF. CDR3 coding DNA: TGTGCCAGCAGTTTATCGATTGCGGAAACCTTTACCGGGGAGCTGTTTTTT.

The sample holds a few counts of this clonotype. The CDR3 loop is CASSQLYRNRAGEQPQHF. The DNA for the CDR3 is TGCGCCAGCAGCCAACTATATAGAAACAGGGCCGGGGAACAGCCCCAGCATTTT. The V gene is TRBV4-1, the J gene TRBJ1-5; the D gene is possibly TRBD1 (6 bases). CDR1 is MGHRA, CDR2 YSYEKL, per germline. V lost 2 bases and J 7 bases, leaving 24 bases between the germline ends. CDR3 length equals 18 residues.

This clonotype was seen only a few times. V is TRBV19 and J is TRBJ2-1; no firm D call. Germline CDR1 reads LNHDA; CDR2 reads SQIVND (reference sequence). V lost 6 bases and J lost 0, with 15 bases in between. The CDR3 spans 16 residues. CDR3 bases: TGTGCCAGTAGCTGGAATCAGGCCAGCTCCTACAATGAGCAGTTCTTC. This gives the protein CASSWNQASSYNEQFF.

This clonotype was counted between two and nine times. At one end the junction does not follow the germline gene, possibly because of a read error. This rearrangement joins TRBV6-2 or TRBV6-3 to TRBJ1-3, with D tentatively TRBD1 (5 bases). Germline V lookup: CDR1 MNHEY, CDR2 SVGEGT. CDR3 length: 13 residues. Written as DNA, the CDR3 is TGTGCCAGCACCGGAGGGGTTGGAAACACCACATATTTT. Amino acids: CASTGGVGNTTYF.

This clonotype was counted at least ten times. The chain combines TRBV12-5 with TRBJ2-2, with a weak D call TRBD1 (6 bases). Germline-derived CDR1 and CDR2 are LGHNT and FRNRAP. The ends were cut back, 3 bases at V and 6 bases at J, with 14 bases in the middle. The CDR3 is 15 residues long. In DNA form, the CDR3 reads TGTGCTAGTGGTTTATGGCAGGGGTCTTCCGGGGAGCTGTTTTTT. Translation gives CASGLWQGSSGELFF.

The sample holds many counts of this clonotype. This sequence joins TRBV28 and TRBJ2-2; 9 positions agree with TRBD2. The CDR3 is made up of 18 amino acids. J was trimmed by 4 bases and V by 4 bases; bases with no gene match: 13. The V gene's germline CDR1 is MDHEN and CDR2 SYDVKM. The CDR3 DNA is TGTGCCAGCAGTTCTCCGACTGCGGGAGGGCCTTTCACCGGGGAGCTGTTTTTT. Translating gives CASSSPTAGGPFTGELFF. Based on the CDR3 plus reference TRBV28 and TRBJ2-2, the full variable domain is DVKVTQSSRYLVKRTGEKVFLECVQDMDHENMFWYRQDPGLGLRLIYFSYDVKMKEKGDIPEGYSVSREKKERFSLILESASTNQTSMYLCASSSPTAGGPFTGELFFGEGSRLTVL.

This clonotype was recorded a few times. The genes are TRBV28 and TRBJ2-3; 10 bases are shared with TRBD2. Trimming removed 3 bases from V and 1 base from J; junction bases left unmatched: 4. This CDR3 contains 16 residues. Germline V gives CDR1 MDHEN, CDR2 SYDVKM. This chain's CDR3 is CASSFSSGGRTDTQYF. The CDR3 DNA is TGTGCCAGCAGTTTTTCTAGCGGGGGCCGCACAGATACGCAGTATTTT.

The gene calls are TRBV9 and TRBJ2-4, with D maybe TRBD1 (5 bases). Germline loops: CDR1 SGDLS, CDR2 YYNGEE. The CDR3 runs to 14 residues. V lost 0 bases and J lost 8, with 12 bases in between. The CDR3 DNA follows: TGTGCCAGCAGCGTAGGGGCAGGGTTAGACATTCAGTACTTC. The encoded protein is CASSVGAGLDIQYF.

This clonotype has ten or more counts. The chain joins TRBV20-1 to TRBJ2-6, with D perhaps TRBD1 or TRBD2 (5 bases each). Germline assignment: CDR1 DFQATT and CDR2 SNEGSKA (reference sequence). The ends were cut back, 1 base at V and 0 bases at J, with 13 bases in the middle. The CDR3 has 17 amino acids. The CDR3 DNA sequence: TGCAGTGCTAGAGCGGGACGCTACATCTCTGGGGCCAACGTCCTGACTTTC. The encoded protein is CSARAGRYISGANVLTF.

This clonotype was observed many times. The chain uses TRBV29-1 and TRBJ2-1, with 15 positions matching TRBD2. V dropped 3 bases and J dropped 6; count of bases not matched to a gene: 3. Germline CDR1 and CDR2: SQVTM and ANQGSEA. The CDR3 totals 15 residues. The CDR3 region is CSVDPGLAGGNEQFF. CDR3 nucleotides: TGCAGCGTTGACCCGGGACTAGCGGGAGGCAATGAGCAGTTCTTC.